A selection of T cell receptor beta chains follows, all from one sample in a study of beta chain features in type 1 diabetes. This table comes from immunoSEQ multiplex PCR, and its TCRdb copy is limited to in-frame clones, with some not included. The table records 250,000 to 350,000 clones, 8% to 13% of them present only once. The sample taken for sequencing was naive CD4+ T cells from blood. These receptors all come from a woman in her 30s in good health. Each CDR3 is given with its conserved first and last residue. The order of the fields is V gene, clone size, D gene, J gene, CDR3 DNA, CDR3 protein. A D gene is named only where the DNA matches it firmly. Some rows have no size entry. The others give once, few or many, or a class for an expanded clone.

>TRBV18|NA|TRBD2|TRBJ2-3
TGTGCCAGCTCACCCAACCTGGGACTAGCGGGGAGATTCACAGATACGCAGTATTTT
CASSPNLGLAGRFTDTQYF
>TRBV29-1|NA|TRBD1|TRBJ2-2
TGCAGCGTTACAGCCGGGACAGGGAGGACCGGGGAGCTGTTTTTT
CSVTAGTGRTGELFF
>TRBV27|NA|TRBD2|TRBJ2-5
TGTGCAAAGCGGGAGGGGACTGGGGAGACCCAGTACTTC
CAKREGTGETQYF
>TRBV2|NA|TRBD2|TRBJ2-7
TGTGCCAGCAGTGAAGGCCTAGCGGGCACCTACGAGCAGTACTTC
CASSEGLAGTYEQYF
>TRBV5-1|few|NA|TRBJ2-1
TGCGCCAGCAGCTCCCAGGGTAGAATCTACAATGAGCAGTTCTTC
CASSSQGRIYNEQFF
>TRBV7-9|NA|TRBD1|TRBJ2-3
TGTGCCAGCAGCTTTGGGACAGGGGGCGCAGATACGCAGTATTTT
CASSFGTGGADTQYF
>TRBV4-1|NA|TRBD2|TRBJ2-3
TGCGCCAGCAGCCAAGATCCCAGCGGGAGAGGCACAGATACGCAGTATTTT
CASSQDPSGRGTDTQYF
>TRBV28|few|NA|TRBJ2-6
TGTGCCAGCAACAGCCCCAGCTCTGGGGCCAACGTCCTGACTTTC
CASNSPSSGANVLTF
>TRBV5-6|NA|TRBD1|TRBJ2-1
TGTGCCAGCAGCAGGGACAGCTTCTCCTACAATGAGCAGTTCTTC
CASSRDSFSYNEQFF
>TRBV18|NA|NA|TRBJ1-1
TGTGCCAGCTCACCACCAAGAGGGCTCCAGATTAGTGAAGCTTTCTTT
CASSPPRGLQISEAFF
>TRBV14|few|NA|TRBJ1-3
TGTGCCAGCAGCTACACCAGGGGCTCTGGAAACACCATATATTTT
CASSYTRGSGNTIYF
>TRBV7-9|NA|TRBD1|TRBJ1-2
TGTGCCAGCAGCTTCCCGGGACCGAACTTACAGGGGGGCTATGGCTACACCTTC
CASSFPGPNLQGGYGYTF
>TRBV29-1|NA|TRBD1|TRBJ2-7
TGCAGCGTGGGGACAGGGGCGCCCTCCGAGCAGTACTTC
CSVGTGAPSEQYF
>TRBV5-1|NA|TRBD1|TRBJ1-1
TGCGCCAGCAGCTTGGTGCCAGGGGGGAACACTGAAGCTTTCTTT
CASSLVPGGNTEAFF
>TRBV27|few|NA|TRBJ2-1
TGTGCCAGCAGTTTATTCTCACGTAGGGAGACCTCCTACAATGAGCAGTTCTTC
CASSLFSRRETSYNEQFF
>TRBV6-6|few|NA|TRBJ1-2
TGTGCCAGCAGGCCAACAGGGAACTATGGCTACACCTTC
CASRPTGNYGYTF
>TRBV9|NA|TRBD2|TRBJ2-2
TGTGCCAGCAGCGTAGAACCCACTAGCGGGACCGGGGAGCTGTTTTTT
CASSVEPTSGTGELFF
>TRBV19|NA|NA|TRBJ2-1
TGTGCCAGTAGTATTCCCCCGAGGGCTGAGCAGTTCTTC
CASSIPPRAEQFF
>TRBV19|few|NA|TRBJ1-1
TGTGCCAGTAGTGTCCGAGACAGAAACACTGAAGCTTTCTTT
CASSVRDRNTEAFF
>TRBV6-1|NA|NA|TRBJ2-7
TGTGCCAGCAGTGAAGTTTCGGGCAGGGTGTACGAGCAGTACTTC
CASSEVSGRVYEQYF
>TRBV7-2|NA|TRBD2|TRBJ2-3
TGTGCCAGCAGCGCGATGACCGGGACTAGCATACCAGATACGCAGTATTTT
CASSAMTGTSIPDTQYF
>TRBV14|NA|TRBD1|TRBJ1-2
TGTGCCAGCAGCCATGGGGGGACAGACTATGGCTACACCTTC
CASSHGGTDYGYTF
>TRBV7-2|many|NA|TRBJ2-1
TGTGCCAGTATTTCGGACACAGGCGGCAATGAGCAGTTCTTC
CASISDTGGNEQFF
>TRBV7-2|few|NA|TRBJ1-4
TGTGCCAGCAGCTCCGCGTGGGCTGAAAAACTGTTTTTT
CASSSAWAEKLFF
>TRBV6-5|NA|NA|TRBJ2-7
TGTGCCAGCAGTTACTCCACTTCGACAGCCTACGAGCAGTACTTC
CASSYSTSTAYEQYF
>TRBV7-3|few|NA|TRBJ2-2
TGTGCCAGCAGCTCAGCAGGGTATTCGGGGGAGCTGTTTTTT
CASSSAGYSGELFF
>TRBV5-1|few|NA|TRBJ2-2
TGCGCCAGCAGCTTGGGACTAGTAGGCACCGGGGAGCTGTTTTTT
CASSLGLVGTGELFF
>TRBV7-9|few|TRBD2|TRBJ2-3
TGTGCCAGCAGCCGAGGGCTAGCGGGGTCCAGCGCAGATACGCAGTATTTT
CASSRGLAGSSADTQYF
>TRBV10-3|NA|TRBD2|TRBJ2-3
TGTGCCTCCCGACTAGCGGGAGACAGCACAGATACGCAGTATTTT
CASRLAGDSTDTQYF